The 19 T cell receptor beta chains presented below share a single source sample, sequenced in a study of brain T cells in children with intractable seizures. This sample's time point: blood from clinic visit 5 months post-surgery; TSC patient then seizure free. Repertoires were generated with immunoSEQ multiplex PCR, while TCRdb's copy carries only in-frame clones and drops some. Of under 400,000 clones in the sample, over 90% were seen once. Material: peripheral blood, obtained roughly 5 months after surgery. The receptors originated from a boy in the first two years of life with tuberous sclerosis and intractable seizures.

The chain combines TRBV28 with TRBJ2-1; D may be TRBD2 (6 bases). Between the trimmed V and J ends, which lost 3 bases and 7 bases, there was a span of 16 bases. This CDR3 is built from 15 residues. Germline V gene sequence: CDR1 MDHEN, CDR2 SYDVKM. The CDR3 protein is CASSFVSGSSNEQFF. The CDR3 DNA is TGTGCCAGCAGTTTCGTGTCCGGGAGTTCTAATGAGCAGTTCTTC.

Regarding this clone: At one boundary the junction diverges from the germline segment, which might be a read error. In nucleotides, the CDR3 is TGTGCTAGCAGCTGGACTCCCCTCAATGAGCAGTTCTTC. This encodes CASSWTPLNEQFF. The chain combines TRBV7-7 with TRBJ2-1, with D possibly TRBD2 on 5 matching bases. Germline lookup yields CDR1 SSHAT and CDR2 FNYEAQ (reference sequence). CDR3 length: 13 amino acids.

V is TRBV13 and J is TRBJ2-7; D may be TRBD1 or TRBD2 (5 bases each). Germline loops: CDR1 PRHDT, CDR2 FYEKMQ (reference sequence). This CDR3 region has 18 residues. V was clipped by 1 base and J by 1 base, with 20 bases between them. This chain's CDR3 is CASSLEGLGDSRSYEQYF. The CDR3 nucleotides read TGTGCCAGCAGCTTAGAAGGACTCGGAGACAGTCGTTCCTACGAGCAGTACTTC.

The rearrangement uses TRBV7-3 and TRBJ2-3; TRBD2 aligns across 7 bases. Germline V CDR1 and CDR2: SGHTA, FQGTGA. CDR3 length equals 19 residues. The V gene end was trimmed by 3 bases and the J gene end by 2 bases; junction bases not matched to a gene: 17. DNA for the CDR3: TGTGCCAGCAGCTTCCTTGGTGCGGCTAGCGGATCTATCACAGATACGCAGTATTTT. It codes for CASSFLGAASGSITDTQYF.

The V gene is TRBV27, the J gene TRBJ2-1; 14 positions agree with TRBD2. This CDR3 is built from 20 residues. The V gene end was trimmed by 6 bases and the J gene end by 3 bases; junction bases not matched to a gene: 16. The germline V gene encodes CDR1 MNHEY and CDR2 SMNVEV (reference sequence). The CDR3 reads CASRQPTGLAGARDYNEQFF. The CDR3 nucleotides are TGTGCCAGCAGACAACCTACGGGACTAGCGGGAGCGAGAGACTACAATGAGCAGTTCTTC.

The chain employs TRBV18 and TRBJ2-7; 14 nucleotides line up with TRBD2. The CDR3 loop spans 16 amino acids. The germline CDR1 and CDR2 sequences are KGHSH and LQKENI. Trimming at V came to 4 bases and at J to 5 bases, leaving 7 bases not matched to a gene. CDR3 in amino acids: CASSLTGTSGSDEQYF. The CDR3 coding sequence is TGTGCCAGCTCACTCACTGGGACTAGCGGGAGCGACGAGCAGTACTTC.

The chain carries TRBV4-2 and TRBJ2-7; D is unclear. Germline CDR1 LGHNA, CDR2 YNFKEQ. Trimming cost V 3 bases and J 4 bases, with 19 bases left between them. The CDR3 covers 16 residues. The CDR3 coding sequence is TGTGCCAGCAGCCAGGATGGATTGCGGAGCCCGTACGAGCAGTACTTC. Translating gives CASSQDGLRSPYEQYF.

The DNA of the CDR3 is TGTGCCAGCAGTCACCTCGGGACCGGGGAGCTGTTTTTT. Translation: CASSHLGTGELFF. The rearrangement joins TRBV27 to TRBJ2-2; no clear D. The CDR3 is 13 residues long. Trimming took 5 bases from V and 5 from J, leaving 9 bases between them. In germline, CDR1 is MNHEY, CDR2 SMNVEV (reference sequence).

The V call is TRBV7-9, the J call TRBJ2-6; D not resolved. Germline CDR1 reads SEHNR; CDR2 reads FQNEAQ (reference sequence). The length of the CDR3 is 18 residues. Trimming shortened V by 2 bases and J by 0 bases, and 14 bases separated the two germline ends. CDR3 amino acids: CASSLSSTISSGANVLTF. CDR3 sequence (DNA): TGTGCCAGCAGCTTATCCAGCACCATAAGCTCTGGGGCCAACGTCCTGACTTTC.

This chain joins TRBV6-5 and TRBJ1-3; 7 bases map to TRBD1. After removal of 6 bases from V and 0 bases from J, the junction contained 5 bases not matched to a gene. Germline V gene sequence: CDR1 MNHEY, CDR2 SVGAGI. The length of the CDR3 is 15 residues. The CDR3: CASSRDSASGNTIYF. In DNA form, the CDR3 reads TGTGCCAGCAGCCGGGACAGCGCCTCTGGAAACACCATATATTTT.

This clone occurred a few times. The chain carries TRBV4-1 and TRBJ1-5, with a tentative D call TRBD1 (5 bases). Trimming cost V 1 base and J 5 bases, with 12 bases left between them. Germline CDR1 MGHRA, CDR2 YSYEKL. This CDR3 has 15 amino acids. In nucleotides, the CDR3 is TGCGCCAGCAGCCAAGGACAGATAAGAGATCAGCCCCAGCATTTT. Encoded protein: CASSQGQIRDQPQHF.

This clone was detected only once. The chain combines TRBV5-1 with TRBJ2-7; a weak D match, TRBD2 (5 bases). Deletions cut 2 bases from V and 2 bases from J, with 11 bases between. The CDR3 runs to 14 residues. CDR1 and CDR2 (germline): SGHRS, YFSETQ. CDR3 sequence: CASSLKLAPYEQYF. CDR3 nucleotide sequence: TGCGCCAGCAGCTTAAAGCTAGCTCCCTACGAGCAGTACTTC.

V gene TRBV15 combines with J gene TRBJ1-2, with a tentative D call TRBD1 (5 bases). The ends were cut back, 0 bases at V and 8 bases at J, with 16 bases in the middle. From germline, CDR1 is LNHNV and CDR2 YYDKDF (reference sequence). The CDR3 covers 15 residues. The CDR3 bases are TGTGCCACCAGCAGAGATATAGGGACGCGGTCAGGCTACACCTTC. Translation gives CATSRDIGTRSGYTF.

The V gene is TRBV9, the J gene TRBJ2-5; 8 nucleotides agree with TRBD1. V gave up 3 bases and J gave up 4 bases; unmatched junction bases: 2. Germline V gives CDR1 SGDLS, CDR2 YYNGEE. The CDR3 consists of 13 residues. The CDR3 region is CASSAGTGETQYF. Here the CDR3 DNA reads TGTGCCAGCAGCGCCGGGACAGGAGAGACCCAGTACTTC.

The rearrangement uses TRBV29-1 and TRBJ1-1, with D possibly being TRBD1 (6 bases). CDR3 length equals 13 residues. Germline V gene lookup returns CDR1 SQVTM and CDR2 ANQGSEA. V lost 2 bases and J 8 bases, leaving 15 bases between the germline ends. CDR3 sequence (DNA): TGCAGCGTTGAATTTTTGTCCGGGACAGAAGCTTTCTTT. Encoded protein: CSVEFLSGTEAFF.

Only a few counts were recorded for this clone. The chain links TRBV13 to TRBJ1-1, with D tentatively TRBD1 (6 bases). This CDR3 is built from 15 residues. CDR1 and CDR2 (germline): PRHDT, FYEKMQ (reference sequence). Trimming stripped 5 bases from V and 0 bases from J, with 13 bases between. The CDR3 spells CASSGPGALNTEAFF. The CDR3 region has the DNA TGTGCCAGCAGCGGACCAGGGGCCTTGAACACTGAAGCTTTCTTT. The full variable domain, in which reference TRBV13 and TRBJ1-1 provide the parts outside the CDR3, is AAGVIQSPRHLIKEKRETATLKCYPIPRHDTVYWYQQGPGQDPQFLISFYEKMQSDKGSIPDRFSAQQFSDYHSELNMSSLELGDSALYFCASSGPGALNTEAFFGQGTRLTVV.

The J gene is TRBJ2-1, the V gene TRBV2, with a possible D match to TRBD1 (6 bases). CDR3 size: 11 residues. The V end lost 8 bases, the J end lost 7 bases, and 9 bases lay between the germline ends. Germline V gene lookup returns CDR1 SNHLY and CDR2 FYNNEI. For the CDR3, the DNA is TGTGCCAGCCTTAGGGGGAATGAGCAGTTCTTC. It yields the protein CASLRGNEQFF.

This chain links TRBV7-8 with TRBJ2-7; no clear D. Germline CDR1 is SGHVS and CDR2 is FQNEAQ. The CDR3 totals 14 residues. The V end lost 2 bases, the J end lost 3 bases, and 11 bases lay between the germline ends. DNA of the CDR3: TGTGCCAGCAGCTTATTTAGACTGCACTACGAGCAGTACTTC. It translates to CASSLFRLHYEQYF.

The chain is built from TRBV30 and TRBJ1-3, with D possibly TRBD1 on 5 matching bases. The CDR3 is 12 amino acids. Germline V gives CDR1 GTSNPN, CDR2 SVGIG (reference sequence). CDR3 sequence reads: CAFRQNGNTIYF. The CDR3 nucleotides are TGTGCTTTTCGACAGAACGGAAACACCATATATTTT.